One sample yielded the 15 T cell receptor beta chains listed below, sequenced in a study of T cells in Graves' hyperthyroidism and ophthalmopathy. Amplification targeted TCR beta CDR3 regions from RNA transcripts. When the TCR CDR3 underwent first-round RT-PCR, the HTBI primer set was used. One entry per CDR3 protein, called by TCRdb with MiXCR from the multiplex PCR reads. Altogether over 650,000 distinct CDR3 sequences are present, about 45% being singletons, with the ten largest covering under 8.5%. The sequenced material came from peripheral blood or thyroid tissue (not recorded which). Every receptor here comes from an adult man with Graves' disease, either hyperthyroidism or ophthalmopathy (not recorded which).

This clonotype was counted a single time. A much larger clonotype is one base distant, so this may be a read error. The CDR3 DNA reads as TGTGCCATCAGTTACCTCCCTGCGGAGACCCAGTACTTC. As protein: CAISYLPAETQYF. The chain is built from TRBV6-5 and TRBJ2-5, with unresolved D. Germline values: CDR1 MNHEY, CDR2 SVGAGI. The CDR3 spans 13 residues.

This clonotype was picked up one time. V is TRBV19 and J is TRBJ2-5; D possibly matches TRBD1 or TRBD2 (5 bases each). Per germline, CDR1 LNHDA and CDR2 SQIVND (reference sequence). Trimming pared 7 bases from V and 7 bases from J, leaving 13 bases between. The length of the CDR3 is 12 residues. The CDR3 loop reads CASMGVDGTQYF. DNA for the CDR3: TGTGCCAGTATGGGGGTGGACGGGACCCAGTACTTC.

This CDR3 reads CSVEKGEAFF. For the CDR3, the DNA is TGCAGCGTTGAAAAAGGGGAAGCTTTCTTT. This sequence joins TRBV29-1 and TRBJ1-1; no definite D call. Per the germline V gene, CDR1 is SQVTM and CDR2 is ANQGSEA. There are 10 residues in the CDR3. V lost 2 bases and J lost 8, with 6 bases in between.

CDR3 bases: TGTGCCAGCAGTTTAGATGCGGCAGCCAGCGAGCAGTACTTC. Protein: CASSLDAAASEQYF. The chain links TRBV12-3 or TRBV12-4 to TRBJ2-7, with unresolved D. CDR3 length equals 14 residues. Trimming took 1 base from V and 6 from J, leaving 13 bases between them.

J is TRBJ1-4 and V is TRBV20-1; 9 positions agree with TRBD1. CDR3 length: 15 residues. The V segment lost 6 bases and the J segment 8 bases; nucleotides outside the gene matches: 13. Looked up from germline, CDR1 is DFQATT and CDR2 is SNEGSKA (reference sequence). The CDR3 is CSATTTGGAVEKLFF. The CDR3 DNA reads TGCAGTGCCACCACCACAGGGGGCGCGGTGGAAAAACTGTTTTTT.

This clonotype was detected a few times. The chain combines TRBV7-6 with TRBJ1-1; TRBD1 matches at 7 bases. CDR1 is SGHVS and CDR2 is FNYEAQ in the germline V gene. CDR3 length: 19 amino acids. After removal of 2 bases from V and 2 bases from J, the junction contained 17 bases not matched to a gene. CDR3 residues: CASSLRIRGPKGPNTEAFF. In nucleotides, the CDR3 is TGTGCCAGCAGCTTACGGATTAGGGGGCCCAAAGGGCCTAACACTGAAGCTTTCTTT.

The chain combines TRBV2 with TRBJ2-7; no clear D. The CDR3 extends over 12 amino acids. Trimming shortened V by 7 bases and J by 3 bases, and 10 bases separated the two germline ends. Germline CDR1 and CDR2: SNHLY and FYNNEI. The CDR3 sequence: CASNGVRYEQYF. The CDR3, as DNA: TGTGCCAGCAATGGGGTTCGCTACGAGCAGTACTTC. The whole variable domain, remainder taken from reference TRBV2 and TRBJ2-7, is EPEVTQTPSHQVTQMGQEVILRCVPISNHLYFYWYRQILGQKVEFLVSFYNNEISEKSEIFDDQFSVERPDGSNFTLKIRSTKLEDSAMYFCASNGVRYEQYFGPGTRLTVT.

The chain carries TRBV7-2 and TRBJ2-5; 14 bases are a match to TRBD2. The CDR3 totals 16 residues. Germline-derived CDR1 and CDR2 are SGHTA and FQGNSA. The ends lost 5 bases at V and 5 bases at J; junction bases unmatched: 7. The CDR3 here is CASSPGLAGAGETQYF. The CDR3 DNA reads as TGTGCCAGCAGCCCGGGACTAGCGGGAGCGGGGGAGACCCAGTACTTC.

V and J are TRBV7-3 and TRBJ2-7; 7 nucleotides align to TRBD1. Germline V CDR1 and CDR2: SGHTA, FQGTGA. Trimming took 3 bases from V and 6 from J; bases not matched to a gene: 2. The length of the CDR3 is 12 residues. Here the CDR3 reads CASSLGQSEQYV. The CDR3 region has the DNA TGTGCCAGCAGCTTGGGACAGAGCGAGCAGTACGTC.

The chain recombines TRBV10-3 with TRBJ2-2; no definite D call. Deletions cut 9 bases from V and 9 bases from J, with 8 bases between. Germline CDR1 reads ENHRY; CDR2 reads SYGVKD. This CDR3 has 10 residues. CDR3 bases: TGTGCCATAGCATACAGGGAGCTGTTTTTT. Translating it yields CAIAYRELFF.

This clonotype appeared a few times. This chain links TRBV7-8 with TRBJ2-3; no clear D gene. The V and J ends lost 3 bases and 2 bases respectively, with 3 bases between them. This CDR3 is 12 amino acids long. Germline CDR1 and CDR2: SGHVS and FQNEAQ. The CDR3 region has the DNA TGTGCCAGCAGCTTTGACACAGATACGCAGTATTTT. Its protein product is CASSFDTDTQYF.

This clonotype showed up just once. One end of the junction varies from germline; a read error may be responsible. The rearrangement uses TRBV12-3 or TRBV12-4 and TRBJ1-1; no reliable D call. The CDR3 is made up of 13 amino acids. CDR3 amino acids: CASSPLLNAEAFF. The CDR3 DNA sequence: TGTGCCAGCAGTCCCCTACTGAACGCTGAAGCTTTCTTT.

This clonotype was seen a single time. The chain combines TRBV2 with TRBJ2-6; D is possibly TRBD1 (5 bases). This CDR3 spans 18 amino acids. The germline V gene has CDR1 SNHLY and CDR2 FYNNEI. V was pared by 3 bases and J by 0 bases, with 15 bases between. The CDR3 loop is CASSEPRAGLSGANVLTF. CDR3 in DNA: TGTGCCAGCAGTGAGCCCCGAGCAGGGCTCTCTGGGGCCAACGTCCTGACTTTC.

This clonotype has a count of ten or more. DNA for the CDR3: TGTGCCAGCAGCTCCCCGGGACTAGGTCCCTACGAGCAGTACTTC. This codes for CASSSPGLGPYEQYF. The chain carries TRBV7-6 and TRBJ2-7; 8 bases align to TRBD2. Germline CDR1 and CDR2: SGHVS and FNYEAQ. The length of the CDR3 is 15 residues. V was pared by 4 bases and J by 2 bases, with 7 bases of the junction left unmatched.

V gene TRBV20-1 combines with J gene TRBJ1-6, with 11 bases aligning to TRBD1. After removal of 8 bases from V and 8 bases from J, the junction contained 8 bases not matched to a gene. The CDR3 is 14 residues long. Per germline, CDR1 DFQATT and CDR2 SNEGSKA (reference sequence). CDR3 amino acids: CSPQGGQGDSPLHF. CDR3 sequence (DNA): TGCAGTCCCCAAGGGGGACAGGGGGATTCACCCCTCCACTTT.